The 9 T cell receptor beta chains below come from one sample, sequenced in a study of cytomegalovirus exposure and HLA in healthy donors. Amplification used 60 Vbeta primers and 13 Jbeta primers. Measured with immunoSEQ multiplex PCR; TCRdb has only the in-frame clones, and not every one. The sample holds approximately 220,000 clones, over 80% seen once. The sample comprised PBMCs. All receptors derive from a boy between 2 and 10 years old in good health and CMV-seronegative.

Points on this clone: Other DNA sequences within the sample encode an identical CDR3. This chain uses TRBV7-9 with TRBJ2-5; a possible D gene is TRBD1 (6 bases). Germline V lookup: CDR1 SEHNR, CDR2 FQNEAQ (reference sequence). The V end lost 5 bases, the J end lost 2 bases, and 12 bases lay between the germline ends. The CDR3 is 14 residues long. CDR3 bases: TGTGCCAGCAGCCTCCGGGACACTCAAGAGACCCAGTACTTC. It yields the protein CASSLRDTQETQYF.

The chain joins TRBV9 to TRBJ2-7; 9 nucleotides agree with TRBD2. Germline V gene lookup returns CDR1 SGDLS and CDR2 YYNGEE. This CDR3 has 16 residues. The V and J ends lost 0 bases and 3 bases, in that order; junction bases with no gene match: 7. The DNA of the CDR3 is TGTGCCAGCAGCGTAGGCGGCGGGAGGGCAATCTACGAGCAGTACTTC. Protein: CASSVGGGRAIYEQYF.

The chain combines TRBV30 with TRBJ1-2, with unresolved D. The CDR3 spans 12 residues. Looked up from germline, CDR1 is GTSNPN and CDR2 is SVGIG (reference sequence). V lost 0 bases, J lost 3 bases, and 5 bases lay in between. The CDR3 coding sequence is TGTGCCTGGAGTGTTGGAGACTATGGCTACACCTTC. This gives the protein CAWSVGDYGYTF.

V usage is TRBV19 and J usage is TRBJ2-3; tentative D call: TRBD1 (5 bases). CDR1 and CDR2 from the germline V gene are LNHDA and SQIVND (reference sequence). V was trimmed by 6 bases and J by 5 bases, leaving 12 bases between them. This CDR3 is 13 amino acids long. CDR3 nucleotide sequence: TGTGCCAGTAGCGTGGGGCCGGGAGATACGCAGTATTTT. Protein product: CASSVGPGDTQYF.

The chain uses TRBV12-5 and TRBJ1-1; tentative D call: TRBD1 (5 bases). This CDR3 is 16 amino acids long. Germline values: CDR1 LGHNT, CDR2 FRNRAP. Trimming took off 6 bases at V and 7 bases at J, with 24 bases between the two ends. CDR3 nucleotide sequence: TGTGCTAGTGGGGGGATCGGGTCAGGGTCGAATGGTGAAGCTTTCTTT. Translated: CASGGIGSGSNGEAFF.

In this sample, this clone turned up a few times. The chain is built from TRBV23-1 and TRBJ2-7; possible D gene TRBD1, 6 bases. TRBV23-1 has ORF status, its function being uncertain. V lost 0 bases, J lost 2 bases, and 11 bases lay in between. CDR3 length: 15 amino acids. The DNA of the CDR3 is TGCGCCAGCAGTCAATCGAGGACAGACCCCTACGAGCAGTACTTC. Its protein is CASSQSRTDPYEQYF.

The V gene is TRBV6-1, the J gene TRBJ2-3, with 11 bases aligning to TRBD2. Looked up from germline, CDR1 is MNHNS and CDR2 is SASEGT. Trimming cost V 2 bases and J 5 bases; bases outside gene matches: 12. CDR3 length equals 18 residues. In DNA form, the CDR3 reads TGTGCCAGCAGTGAAAGGGCTAGCGGGGGGCCGACGGGAGATACGCAGTATTTT. This encodes CASSERASGGPTGDTQYF.

The V call is TRBV2, the J call TRBJ1-1; D may be TRBD1 (5 bases). Germline V CDR1 and CDR2: SNHLY, FYNNEI. The V end was cut by 8 bases, the J end by 5 bases, with 15 bases between. This CDR3 contains 13 residues. The CDR3 spells CASGPGGRTEAFF. The DNA of the CDR3 is TGTGCCAGCGGCCCGGGGGGTAGAACTGAAGCTTTCTTT.

The chain couples TRBV7-2 to TRBJ1-2; D is unclear. The CDR3 contains 14 residues. The V end was cut by 8 bases, the J end by 4 bases, with 17 bases between. Germline CDR1 SGHTA, CDR2 FQGNSA. This chain's CDR3 is CASLTSPAIYGYTF. CDR3 coding DNA: TGTGCCAGCCTTACGTCACCCGCTATCTATGGCTACACCTTC.